Shown below are 22 T cell receptor beta chains from a single sample sequenced in a study of T cell changes during pregnancy in multiple sclerosis. Here immunoSEQ multiplex PCR was the method, and the copy in TCRdb shows in-frame clones only, minus some. This sample yields 40,000 to 50,000 clones, of which 90% to 95% are seen a single time; 3.9% belongs to the top ten. Sequenced material: CD8+ T cells from peripheral blood mononuclear cells, taken after pregnancy. The source is a female donor with multiple sclerosis, enrolled in a pregnancy study.

This chain joins TRBV4-3 and TRBJ1-2; the match to TRBD1 covers 9 bases. The CDR3 is 16 amino acids. In germline, CDR1 is LGHNA, CDR2 YSLEER. V lost 0 bases and J lost 8; bases outside the gene matches: 10. In DNA form, the CDR3 reads TGCGCCAGCAGCCAAGATTCTCGGACAGGGGCTCTCGGCTACACCTTC. Translation gives CASSQDSRTGALGYTF.

The gene calls are TRBV7-8 and TRBJ1-3; a weak D match, TRBD1 (6 bases). Germline CDR1 reads SGHVS; CDR2 reads FQNEAQ. This CDR3 is built from 15 residues. V was trimmed by 1 base and J by 3 bases, leaving 10 bases between them. The CDR3 DNA is TGTGCCAGCAGCTTAGAACAGGGACATGGAAACACCATATATTTT. Encoded protein: CASSLEQGHGNTIYF.

The CDR3: CASSLGAGGPYEQYF. CDR3 in DNA: TGTGCCAGCAGTTTAGGAGCGGGAGGGCCCTACGAGCAGTACTTC. The chain recombines TRBV27 with TRBJ2-7; 10 bases align to TRBD2. The CDR3 extends over 15 amino acids. The germline CDR1 and CDR2 sequences are MNHEY and SMNVEV (reference sequence). The junction had 3 bases not matched to a gene; V was cut back by 2 bases and J by 2 bases.

V and J are TRBV19 and TRBJ1-1; weak D call: TRBD1 (6 bases). Trimming removed 5 bases at V and 1 base at J, with 11 bases between. This CDR3 has 14 residues. The germline V gene encodes CDR1 LNHDA and CDR2 SQIVND (reference sequence). The CDR3 bases are TGTGCCAGTAGTCTACAGGGCGAGAACACTGAAGCTTTCTTT. Translated, it gives CASSLQGENTEAFF.

The chain has TRBV5-1 and TRBJ2-7; D is possibly TRBD1 (6 bases). CDR1 is SGHRS and CDR2 is YFSETQ in the germline V gene. The CDR3 has 14 amino acids. V was clipped by 0 bases and J by 1 base, with 8 bases between them. This CDR3 is CASSLGQGSYEQYF. CDR3 in DNA: TGCGCCAGCAGCTTGGGCCAGGGGTCCTACGAGCAGTACTTC.

This chain joins TRBV5-7 and TRBJ2-1; a possible D gene is TRBD2 (6 bases). TRBV5-7 is marked as an open reading frame, function uncertain. Trimming left V 2 bases short and J 6 bases short, with 27 bases between. This CDR3 has 19 residues. This chain's CDR3 is CASSFKLLSKAGPFNEQFF. In DNA form, the CDR3 reads TGTGCCAGCAGCTTCAAACTCCTCTCTAAGGCGGGGCCTTTCAATGAGCAGTTCTTC.

The rearrangement joins TRBV10-2 to TRBJ2-5; 11 bases fit TRBD1. The DNA end is more similar to TRBJ2-7, so the J call may be wrong. CDR1 and CDR2 from the germline V gene are WSHSY and SAAADI. The CDR3 totals 15 residues. The CDR3 is CASSLGQGAAYEQYF. CDR3 nucleotides: TGCGCCAGCAGTCTCGGACAGGGGGCTGCCTACGAGCAGTACTTC.

The gene calls are TRBV9 and TRBJ2-7, with TRBD1 identical over 7 bases. Germline-derived CDR1 and CDR2 are SGDLS and YYNGEE. J lost 5 bases, V lost 0 bases, and 8 bases had no gene match. This CDR3 is built from 15 residues. The CDR3 is CASSVGPGGFNEQYF. The CDR3 coding sequence is TGTGCCAGCAGCGTAGGACCAGGGGGTTTTAACGAGCAGTACTTC.

V usage is TRBV27 and J usage is TRBJ2-1; D unresolved. V shed 3 bases and J shed 9 bases, with 6 bases lying between them. Germline CDR1 is MNHEY and CDR2 is SMNVEV (reference sequence). The CDR3 runs 11 residues. In DNA, the CDR3 is TGTGCCAGCAGTTTCGACTTTGAGCAGTTCTTC. This gives the protein CASSFDFEQFF.

V is TRBV27 and J is TRBJ2-7; tentative D call: TRBD2 (5 bases). Germline V gene data show CDR1 as MNHEY and CDR2 as SMNVEV (reference sequence). V lost 0 bases to trimming and J lost 6 bases, with 9 bases between them. CDR3 size: 13 residues. CDR3: CASSLSELVEQYF. Here the CDR3 DNA reads TGTGCCAGCAGTTTATCTGAACTAGTCGAGCAGTACTTC.

The rearrangement joins TRBV4-1 to TRBJ2-7; a weak D match, TRBD2 (6 bases). The CDR3 is 14 residues long. Trimming removed 1 base from V and 4 bases from J, with 11 bases in between. Germline CDR1 and CDR2: MGHRA and YSYEKL. DNA of the CDR3: TGCGCCAGCAGCCAAGTACTAGCAGAGTACGAGCAGTACTTC. Its protein is CASSQVLAEYEQYF.

The genes are TRBV9 and TRBJ2-1; 14 nucleotides match TRBD2. This CDR3 spans 15 amino acids. The junction had 6 bases not matched to a gene; V was cut back by 3 bases and J by 10 bases. CDR1 and CDR2 (germline): SGDLS, YYNGEE. The CDR3 coding sequence is TGTGCCAGCAGCGCCCAGGGACTAGCGGGGGTCGAGCAGTTCTTC. Residues: CASSAQGLAGVEQFF.

J is TRBJ1-1 and V is TRBV4-2, with 7 positions matching TRBD1. Per germline, CDR1 LGHNA and CDR2 YNFKEQ. V trimming: 1 base; J trimming: 4 bases; junction bases outside the gene matches: 6. This CDR3 comprises 15 residues. The CDR3 loop is CASSQAFDRATEAFF. Here the CDR3 DNA reads TGTGCCAGCAGCCAAGCTTTTGACAGGGCCACTGAAGCTTTCTTT.

V is TRBV10-2 and J is TRBJ2-3; D possibly corresponds to TRBD2 (6 bases). The CDR3 has 13 amino acids. CDR1 is WSHSY and CDR2 is SAAADI in the germline V gene. The ends were cut back, 9 bases at V and 0 bases at J, with 10 bases in the middle. The CDR3 spells CASTGTSTDTQYF. The DNA of the CDR3 is TGCGCCAGTACCGGGACTAGCACAGATACGCAGTATTTT.

The chain joins TRBV7-2 to TRBJ2-1, with D possibly TRBD1 on 6 matching bases. CDR3 length: 14 residues. Germline V lookup: CDR1 SGHTA, CDR2 FQGNSA. V lost 3 bases, J lost 4 bases, and 10 bases lay in between. Here the CDR3 reads CASSLRTAYNEQFF. The DNA of the CDR3 is TGTGCCAGCAGCTTGAGGACAGCTTACAATGAGCAGTTCTTC.

This CDR3 is CASSFADISSYEQYF. The CDR3 region has the DNA TGTGCCAGCAGCTTCGCGGACATAAGCTCCTACGAGCAGTACTTC. The chain carries TRBV7-9 and TRBJ2-7, with D perhaps matching TRBD1 (5 bases). CDR3 length equals 15 residues. The V and J ends lost 3 bases and 0 bases respectively, with 12 bases between them. Per germline, CDR1 SEHNR and CDR2 FQNEAQ (reference sequence).

This clone was counted a single time. CDR3 sequence: CASSSRYNEQFF. CDR3 coding DNA: TGTGCCAGCAGCTCACGGTACAATGAGCAGTTCTTC. The rearrangement joins TRBV11-2 to TRBJ2-1; no clear D. Deletions cut 4 bases from V and 4 bases from J, with 5 bases between. Germline CDR1 reads SGHAT; CDR2 reads FQNNGV. The CDR3 is 12 amino acids.

This chain's CDR3 is CASSHDSGYNEQFF. CDR3 nucleotide sequence: TGCGCCAGCAGCCACGATAGCGGGTACAATGAGCAGTTCTTC. The chain links TRBV4-3 to TRBJ2-1; 7 nucleotides agree with TRBD2. J gave up 4 bases and V 3 bases, and 3 bases lay outside the gene matches. CDR3 size: 14 residues. Germline assignment: CDR1 LGHNA and CDR2 YSLEER.

V and J are TRBV9 and TRBJ2-7, with 9 bases lining up with TRBD1. Germline V gives CDR1 SGDLS, CDR2 YYNGEE. The length of the CDR3 is 15 residues. V lost 0 bases and J lost 5; bases outside the gene matches: 6. For the CDR3, the DNA is TGTGCCAGCAGCGTAGGGGGGACAGGGTTTGACGAGCAGTACTTC. Amino acid sequence: CASSVGGTGFDEQYF. The full variable domain, rest sourced from reference TRBV9 and TRBJ2-7, is DSGVTQTPKHLITATGQRVTLRCSPRSGDLSVYWYQQSLDQGLQFLIQYYNGEERAKGNILERFSAQQFPDLHSELNLSSLELGDSALYFCASSVGGTGFDEQYFGPGTRLTVT.

The rearrangement links TRBV27 to TRBJ2-7, with TRBD2 matching 8 bases. With V trimmed by 0 bases and J by 3 bases, 1 base remained unmatched. Per the germline V gene, CDR1 is MNHEY and CDR2 is SMNVEV (reference sequence). The CDR3 length is 14 residues. CDR3 coding DNA: TGTGCCAGCAGTTTATCCAGCGGGAGCTACGAGCAGTACTTC. This sequence encodes CASSLSSGSYEQYF.

V gene TRBV28 combines with J gene TRBJ1-2; D unclear. The CDR3 is 15 residues long. CDR1 and CDR2 from the germline V gene are MDHEN and SYDVKM. Trimming shortened V by 2 bases and J by 4 bases, and 14 bases separated the two germline ends. The CDR3 sequence: CASSLTRTLVYGYTF. The CDR3 nucleotides are TGTGCCAGCAGTTTAACACGGACTTTAGTCTATGGCTACACCTTC.

The chain is built from TRBV19 and TRBJ1-1, with unresolved D. V was pared by 5 bases and J by 3 bases, with 7 bases between. Germline assignment: CDR1 LNHDA and CDR2 SQIVND (reference sequence). The CDR3 covers 12 residues. The chain's CDR3 is CASSPYDTEAFF. CDR3 nucleotides: TGTGCCAGTAGTCCCTATGACACTGAAGCTTTCTTT.